This TCR beta chain was recorded in a study of CD4 T cells in relation to SARS-CoV-2 and coronaviruses. Across the study: After roughly 11 days of antigen culture, PBMC TCR beta CDR3s were sequenced.

With respect to this clone: No antigen is known for it.

TCRdb keeps only in-frame clones here, not all; method: immunoSEQ multiplex PCR. The sample carries about 36,000 clones, 77% recorded once. V shed 4 bases and J 4 bases; nucleotides not matched to a gene: 9. Germline V gene sequence: CDR1 LGHDT, CDR2 YNNKEL (reference sequence). The CDR3 contains 17 residues. V usage is TRBV3-1 (or the pseudogene TRBV3-2) and J usage is TRBJ2-1; 11 nucleotides align to TRBD2. Sequencing was performed on memory CD4+ T cells from PBMCs, cultured in vitro. The clonotype originates from an adult with COVID-19. As DNA, the CDR3 is TGTGCCAGCAGCCCAAAGGGGGCTAGCGGGAGGTACAATGAGCAGTTCTTC. The encoded protein is CASSPKGASGRYNEQFF.